A selection of T cell receptor beta chains follows, all from one sample in a study of T cell clonotyping in hematopoietic cell transplantation. The data were produced by immunoSEQ multiplex PCR, yet TCRdb's version contains in-frame clones alone and is incomplete. The sample includes about 5,000 clones, around 94% of them seen just once. The sequenced sample was PBMCs, obtained 180 days after allogeneic stem cell transplant. These receptors all stem from a male patient aged 55 to 69 who had an allogeneic stem cell transplant from a related donor, so the T cells may come from the graft donor. Some clones in this sample may be carry-over from other donors' samples. Both conserved end residues are part of each CDR3. The order of the fields is D gene, clone size, J gene, V gene, CDR3 DNA, CDR3 protein. D genes are given only for firm matches. Clone size appears in some rows only: once, few, many, or a class for an expanded clone.

NA	NA	TRBJ1-6	TRBV10-3	TGTGCCATCAGTGAAGGAGGGCTTAATTCACCCCTCCACTTT	CAISEGGLNSPLHF
TRBD1	once	TRBJ2-5	TRBV5-1	TGCGCCAGCAGCTGGGGACAGGGACTGGAGACCCAGTACTTC	CASSWGQGLETQYF
NA	NA	TRBJ1-1	TRBV30	TGTGCCTGGCTATTTAACACTGAAGCTTTCTTT	CAWLFNTEAFF
NA	NA	TRBJ2-7	TRBV4-2	TGTGCCAGCAGCCAAGAGGACAGCCTGATCTACGAGCAGTACTTC	CASSQEDSLIYEQYF
NA	NA	TRBJ2-1	TRBV7-3	TGTGCCAGCAGCTTCACCAGCTCGAATGAGCAGTTCTTC	CASSFTSSNEQFF
NA	NA	TRBJ1-1	TRBV7-2	TGTGCCAGCAGCTTCGCGGTGCTGAACACTGAAGCTTTCTTT	CASSFAVLNTEAFF
NA	NA	TRBJ1-4	TRBV5-4	TGTGCCAGCAGCCGCGGGGGGGAAAGGGAAAAACTGTTTTTT	CASSRGGEREKLFF
TRBD2	NA	TRBJ2-5	TRBV25-1	TGTGCCAGCAGTTTAGCGGGGGGCGAGACCCAGTACTTC	CASSLAGGETQYF
TRBD2	NA	TRBJ2-7	TRBV30	TGTGCCTGGAGTCTAGCGGGAGGGAAGGAGCAGTACTTC	CAWSLAGGKEQYF
NA	NA	TRBJ2-1	TRBV19	TGTGCCAGTGGACAGAGCTCCTACAATGAGCAGTTCTTC	CASGQSSYNEQFF
NA	NA	TRBJ2-7	TRBV6-5	TGTGCCAGCAGTCTCGACACGAGCGGCTACGAGCAGTACTTC	CASSLDTSGYEQYF
TRBD1	NA	TRBJ2-2	TRBV7-9	TGTGCCAGCAGCCACGACAGGGGGCACACCGGGGAGCTGTTTTTT	CASSHDRGHTGELFF
TRBD2	NA	TRBJ2-7	TRBV2	TGTGCCAGCAGTGAAGTCCTAGCGGGGTACGAGCAGTACTTC	CASSEVLAGYEQYF
TRBD2	NA	TRBJ2-3	TRBV5-8	TGTGCCAGCAGCTTGGGGGGGACTAGCGGGGTCACAGATACGCAGTATTTT	CASSLGGTSGVTDTQYF
NA	NA	TRBJ2-5	TRBV30	TGTGCCTGGAGCGGACCGGAGCGTCAGACCCAGTACTTC	CAWSGPERQTQYF
NA	NA	TRBJ1-6	TRBV4-3	TGCGCCAGCAGCCAAGAGACCGAAAATTCACCCCTCCACTTT	CASSQETENSPLHF
TRBD1	NA	TRBJ1-1	TRBV6-5	TGTGCCAGCAGTTACTCGACAGGGGCTCCTGAAGCTTTCTTT	CASSYSTGAPEAFF
NA	NA	TRBJ1-2	TRBV20-1	TGCAGTGCTCTTAACTATGGCTACACCTTC	CSALNYGYTF
NA	NA	TRBJ1-5	TRBV19	TGTGCCAGTAGTATAGTGGGGGTCAATCAGCCCCAGCATTTT	CASSIVGVNQPQHF
NA	once	TRBJ2-3	TRBV5-1	TGCGCCAGCAGCACAACAGGGACAGATACGCAGTATTTT	CASSTTGTDTQYF
TRBD2	NA	TRBJ2-7	TRBV20-1	TGCAGTGCCAGCGGGGTGTACGAGCAGTACTTC	CSASGVYEQYF
NA	NA	TRBJ2-5	TRBV6-1	TGTGCCAGCAGTGAAGACAGGGCCGGTAGAGAGACCCAGTACTTC	CASSEDRAGRETQYF
NA	NA	TRBJ2-2	TRBV6-5	TGTGCCAGCACTAAGACAAGACTAACCGGGGAGCTGTTTTTT	CASTKTRLTGELFF
TRBD1	NA	TRBJ1-4	TRBV5-1	TGCGCCAGCAGCCCCGGGACAGGGTTCGAAAAACTGTTTTTT	CASSPGTGFEKLFF
TRBD2	NA	TRBJ2-7	TRBV7-9	TGTGCCAGCAGCTTAGCGGGGGGGGAGCAGTACTTC	CASSLAGGEQYF
NA	NA	TRBJ1-5	TRBV7-2	TGTGCCAGCAGCTTCTTAGGGGAACGCAATCAGCCCCAGCATTTT	CASSFLGERNQPQHF
NA	once	TRBJ1-2	TRBV5-1	TGCGCCAGCAGCTCGGCGGGGGATGGCTACACCTTC	CASSSAGDGYTF
TRBD2	once	TRBJ2-3	TRBV9	TGTGCCAGCAGCTGGAGCGGGGGCACAGATACGCAGTATTTT	CASSWSGGTDTQYF
TRBD1	NA	TRBJ1-1	TRBV4-1	TGCGCCAGCAGCCCTGGGACAGGGGAGTACCCCTACGCTCTCCCAGAAGCTTTCTTT	CASSPGTGEYPYALPEAFF
TRBD1	NA	TRBJ1-2	TRBV30	TGTGCCTGGAGTGGACAGGGGACTGGCTACACCTTC	CAWSGQGTGYTF
NA	NA	TRBJ2-2	TRBV4-1	TGCGCCAGCAGCCAAGTCAACAGCGGGGAGCTGTTTTTT	CASSQVNSGELFF
NA	NA	TRBJ2-7	TRBV5-4	TGTGCCAGCAGCCCGGACTTGACTGAGGGGGAGCAGTACTTC	CASSPDLTEGEQYF
NA	NA	TRBJ1-1	TRBV30	TGTGCCCAACGGACGCCTGGGGGAAACACTGAAGCTTTCTTT	CAQRTPGGNTEAFF
NA	NA	TRBJ2-3	TRBV7-2	TGTGCCAGCAGCTTAGTCGTGACAACTAGCACAGATACGCAGTATTTT	CASSLVVTTSTDTQYF
TRBD1	NA	TRBJ2-3	TRBV6-5	TGTGCCAGCAGTTCGATACAGGGGCGCCCCCCAGATACGCAGTATTTT	CASSSIQGRPPDTQYF
NA	NA	TRBJ2-3	TRBV29-1	TGCAGCGCGTACGAATATAACCAGGGAGGCCAGTATTTT	CSAYEYNQGGQYF
NA	NA	TRBJ1-2	TRBV4-3	TGCGCCAGCAGCCAAACGGACCTCCGCCGGGAATATGGCTACACCTTC	CASSQTDLRREYGYTF
NA	NA	TRBJ1-2	TRBV4-3	TGCGCCAGCAGCCACGTCGGCGGCTTTGGCTACACCTTC	CASSHVGGFGYTF
TRBD1	NA	TRBJ2-6	TRBV2	TGTGCCAGCAGCCCCGGGACAGGGGGGGTAGGCTCTGGGGCCAACGTCCTGACTTTC	CASSPGTGGVGSGANVLTF
TRBD1	NA	TRBJ1-1	TRBV7-3	TGTGCCAGCAGCTTAGGGGGGACAGCGAACACTGAAGCTTTCTTT	CASSLGGTANTEAFF
NA	NA	TRBJ1-2	TRBV30	TGTGCCTGGGGTCATGGCTACACCTTC	CAWGHGYTF
NA	NA	TRBJ2-7	TRBV28	TGTGCCAGCAGTTTTAGTGGCAGTTACGAGCAGTACTTC	CASSFSGSYEQYF
NA	NA	TRBJ2-6	TRBV6-5	TGTGCCAGCAGTACCTCTGGGGCCAACGTCCTGACTTTC	CASSTSGANVLTF
TRBD1	NA	TRBJ2-7	TRBV5-4	TGTGCCAGCAGCTCGGGACAGGGCGCCGAGCAGTACTTC	CASSSGQGAEQYF
TRBD2	NA	TRBJ2-3	TRBV7-8	TGTGCCAGCAGCGTAGGGCGGGGGGCCCAGAGAGGGCAGTATTTT	CASSVGRGAQRGQYF
NA	NA	TRBJ2-7	TRBV19	TGTGCCAGTAGTATAGGCGTCGGGGGATGGTCCTACGAGCAGTACTTC	CASSIGVGGWSYEQYF
NA	NA	TRBJ2-1	TRBV30	TGTGCCTGGAGTATTCGTGAGCAGTTCTTC	CAWSIREQFF
TRBD2	NA	TRBJ2-3	TRBV28	TGTGCCAGCAGTTCGGGGGGAGACAGCACAGATACGCAGTATTTT	CASSSGGDSTDTQYF
NA	NA	TRBJ2-1	TRBV29-1	TGCAGCGTTGGTCTGGATAATGAGCAGTTCTTC	CSVGLDNEQFF
TRBD1	NA	TRBJ2-7	TRBV6-6	TGTGCCAGCAGGGGGACAGCTTACTACGAGCAGTACTTC	CASRGTAYYEQYF
TRBD1	NA	TRBJ1-6	TRBV6-5	TGTGCCAGCAGCCCGGGACAGTCTAGTTCACCCCTCCACTTT	CASSPGQSSSPLHF
NA	NA	TRBJ2-7	TRBV6-5	TGTGCCAGCAAGTTCGGCTTGACCTACGAGCAGTACTTC	CASKFGLTYEQYF